This entry concerns a single T cell receptor beta chain. Following a re-call of the 5' RACE reads, TCRdb has one entry per CDR3 protein and lacks DNA. The sample's table shows 300,000 to 500,000 distinct CDR3 sequences. The record originates from a study of T cells expressing NK-cell markers. Background on the study: Sorted CD3+CD56+NKG2C+, CD3+CD56+NKG2C- and CD3+CD56-NKG2C+ T cells supplied TCR beta repertoires.

The CDR3 totals 13 residues. Germline lookup yields CDR1 DFQATT and CDR2 SNEGSKA (reference sequence). The sequenced sample consisted of blood T cells: a sorted CD56 or NKG2C T cell subset, CD4+ or CD8+ T cells, or bulk PBMC T cells (not recorded which). J is TRBJ1-2 and V is TRBV20-1. This TCR was sampled from a woman in her forties or fifties in good health. CDR3 in amino acids: CSATGWMGYGYTF.